Detailed here is one TCR beta chain. Its specificity is not known. The sample holds other DNA sequences that translate to the same CDR3. The authors reverse transcribed all of the isolated RNA, so sequencing captured expressed TCRB transcripts. The table came from immunoSEQ multiplex PCR; TCRdb's copy has only in-frame clones and leaves some out. The sample lists 300,000 to 450,000 clones; around 20% were seen once. The germline V gene encodes CDR1 MGHRA and CDR2 YSYEKL. The V end lost 1 base, the J end lost 2 bases, and 5 bases lay between the germline ends. The CDR3 runs to 13 residues. This entry is derived from a study of beta chain features in type 1 diabetes. Study at large: Investigators examined roughly 99,000,000 sorted cells across all samples. Broader study findings: Shortening of TCRB CDR3s, moderate but significant, appeared in all four CD4+ subsets of Type 1 diabetes patients. Resolution of whether HLA type affects TCRB rearrangement was not achieved here.

CD45RO/CCR7/CD25/CD127/CD95/CD27 sorting isolated CD4+ naive, central memory, regulatory and stem cell-like memory cells. The genes are TRBV4-1 and TRBJ1-2, with TRBD1 as a possible D gene (5 bases). The sequenced sample was naive CD4+ T cells from blood. The clonotype comes from a woman between 18 and 29 years old in good health. CDR3 protein: CASSQAGNYGYTF. The CDR3 DNA reads TGCGCCAGCAGCCAAGCAGGGAACTATGGCTACACCTTC.